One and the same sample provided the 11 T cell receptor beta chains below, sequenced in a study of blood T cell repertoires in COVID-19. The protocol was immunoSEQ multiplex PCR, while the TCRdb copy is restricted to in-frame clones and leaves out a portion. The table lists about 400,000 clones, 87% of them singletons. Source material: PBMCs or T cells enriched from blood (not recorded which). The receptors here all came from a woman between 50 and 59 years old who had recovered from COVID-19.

This chain's CDR3 is CASSWAGAEAFF. CDR3 sequence (DNA): TGTGCCAGCAGTTGGGCGGGGGCTGAAGCTTTCTTT. The V and J genes are TRBV12-3 or TRBV12-4 and TRBJ1-1, with D possibly matching TRBD1 (5 bases). The CDR3 has 12 amino acids. Between the trimmed V and J ends, which lost 4 bases and 6 bases, there was a span of 9 bases.

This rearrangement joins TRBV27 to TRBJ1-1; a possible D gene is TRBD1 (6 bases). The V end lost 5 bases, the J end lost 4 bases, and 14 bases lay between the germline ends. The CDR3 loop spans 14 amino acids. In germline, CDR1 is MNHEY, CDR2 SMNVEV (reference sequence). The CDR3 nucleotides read TGTGCCAGCAGTCACCTCAGGGGTGTCACTGAAGCTTTCTTT. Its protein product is CASSHLRGVTEAFF.

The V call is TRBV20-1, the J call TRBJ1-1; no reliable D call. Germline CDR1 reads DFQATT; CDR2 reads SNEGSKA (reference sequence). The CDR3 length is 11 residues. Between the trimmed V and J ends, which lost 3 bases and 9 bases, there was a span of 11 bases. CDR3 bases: TGCAGTGCTAGGAAGGAGGAGAAAGCTTTCTTT. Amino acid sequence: CSARKEEKAFF.

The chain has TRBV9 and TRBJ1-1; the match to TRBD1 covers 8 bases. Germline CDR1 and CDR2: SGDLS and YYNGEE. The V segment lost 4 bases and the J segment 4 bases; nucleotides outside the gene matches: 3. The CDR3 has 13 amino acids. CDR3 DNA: TGTGCCAGCAGCCGACAGGGGTCCACTGAAGCTTTCTTT. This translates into CASSRQGSTEAFF.

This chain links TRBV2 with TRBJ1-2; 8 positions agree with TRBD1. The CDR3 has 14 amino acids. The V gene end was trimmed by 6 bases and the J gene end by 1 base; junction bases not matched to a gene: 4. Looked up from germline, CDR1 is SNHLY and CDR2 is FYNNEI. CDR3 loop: CASSLTGVNYGYTF. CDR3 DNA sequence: TGTGCCAGCAGCCTGACAGGGGTTAACTATGGCTACACCTTC.

CDR3 nucleotide sequence: TGTGCCATCAGTGGTGACAACAGGGCGGGGGGTGAAAAACTGTTTTTT. Encoded protein: CAISGDNRAGGEKLFF. V gene TRBV10-3 combines with J gene TRBJ1-4; weak D call: TRBD1 (6 bases). Germline loops: CDR1 ENHRY, CDR2 SYGVKD. Trimming pared 4 bases from V and 7 bases from J, leaving 19 bases between. The CDR3 covers 16 residues.

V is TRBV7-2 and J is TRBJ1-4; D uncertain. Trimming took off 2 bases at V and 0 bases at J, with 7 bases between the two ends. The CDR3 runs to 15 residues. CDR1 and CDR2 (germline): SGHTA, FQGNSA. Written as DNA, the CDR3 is TGTGCCAGCAGCTTATCTTCGGCAACTAATGAAAAACTGTTTTTT. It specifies CASSLSSATNEKLFF. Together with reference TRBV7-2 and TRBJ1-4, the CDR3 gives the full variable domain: GAGVSQSPSNKVTEKGKDVELRCDPISGHTALYWYRQSLGQGLEFLIYFQGNSAPDKSGLPSDRFSAERTGGSVSTLTIQRTQQEDSAVYLCASSLSSATNEKLFFGSGTQLSVL.

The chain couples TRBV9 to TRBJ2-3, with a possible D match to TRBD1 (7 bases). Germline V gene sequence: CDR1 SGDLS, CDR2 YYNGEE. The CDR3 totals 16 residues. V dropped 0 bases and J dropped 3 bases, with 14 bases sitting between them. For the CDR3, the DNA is TGTGCCAGCAGCGTAGGGATACAGGGGAGGACAGATACGCAGTATTTT. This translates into CASSVGIQGRTDTQYF.

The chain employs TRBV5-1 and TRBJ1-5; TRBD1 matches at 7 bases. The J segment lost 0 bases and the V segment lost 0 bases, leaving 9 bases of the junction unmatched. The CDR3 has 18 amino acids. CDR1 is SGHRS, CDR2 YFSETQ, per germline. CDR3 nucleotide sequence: TGCGCCAGCAGCTTGGGGACAGGTGGGATCTATAGCAATCAGCCCCAGCATTTT. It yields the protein CASSLGTGGIYSNQPQHF.

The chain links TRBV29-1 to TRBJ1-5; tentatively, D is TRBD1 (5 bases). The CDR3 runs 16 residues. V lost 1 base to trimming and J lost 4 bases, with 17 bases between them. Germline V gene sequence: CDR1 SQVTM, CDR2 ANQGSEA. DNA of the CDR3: TGCAGCGTTGAAGTGGAGGGGTCCGCTGGGAATCAGCCCCAGCATTTT. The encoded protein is CSVEVEGSAGNQPQHF.

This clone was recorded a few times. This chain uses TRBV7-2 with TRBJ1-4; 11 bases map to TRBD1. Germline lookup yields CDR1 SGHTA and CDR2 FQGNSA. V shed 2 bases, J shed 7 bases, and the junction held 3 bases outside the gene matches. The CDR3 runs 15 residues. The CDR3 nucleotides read TGTGCCAGCAGCTTACTCGGGACAGGGGGTGAAAAACTGTTTTTT. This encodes CASSLLGTGGEKLFF.